This TCR beta chain originates from a study of identical twins. TCRdb reanalysed the 5' RACE reads using MiXCR and keeps one entry per CDR3 protein. The data contain 350,000 to 450,000 distinct CDR3 sequences, roughly 18% of them seen just once; the ten biggest clones take up 9% to 15%. This clonotype has a handful of counts. CDR1 is SQVTM and CDR2 is ANQGSEA in the germline V gene. Trimming took 6 bases from V and 8 from J; bases not matched to a gene: 12. The CDR3 length is 15 residues. The TCR comes from a man in his fifties or sixties in good health. The genes are TRBV29-1 and TRBJ2-1; 11 bases are shared with TRBD2. Sequencing used naive T cells sorted from blood. The CDR3 is CSVERLAGRSDEQFF. The CDR3, as DNA: TGCAGCGTAGAGCGACTAGCGGGAAGGTCCGATGAGCAGTTCTTC.